This entry lists 8 T cell receptor beta chains sequenced from one sample in a study of T cells after yellow fever vaccination. TCRdb itself ran the 5' RACE reads through MiXCR, one entry per CDR3 protein. This sample has 280,000 or so distinct CDR3 sequences, with 7.5% to 9.5% found just once. The sample here was CD4+ T cells sorted from PBMCs, taken 5 days after the yellow fever booster vaccination. The receptors were sampled from a man aged 18 to 30 who received the YFV17D yellow fever vaccine.

The chain has TRBV4-3 and TRBJ1-2; 9 bases match TRBD1. Trimming took 4 bases from V and 4 from J; bases not matched to a gene: 4. CDR3 size: 14 residues. CDR1 and CDR2 (germline): LGHNA, YSLEER. Here the CDR3 reads CASSPRQGVYGYTF. CDR3 nucleotides: TGCGCCAGCAGCCCGCGACAGGGGGTCTATGGCTACACCTTC.

This clonotype showed up just a few times. The chain links TRBV6-5 to TRBJ1-4; D is ambiguous. V was clipped by 5 bases and J by 8 bases, with 6 bases between them. Germline-derived CDR1 and CDR2 are MNHEY and SVGAGI. This CDR3 has 11 amino acids. CDR3 in amino acids: CASSGNEKLFF. The CDR3 DNA is TGTGCCAGCAGTGGCAACGAAAAACTGTTTTTT.

At least ten counts were recorded for this clonotype. This chain connects TRBV10-3 to TRBJ2-7, with D possibly TRBD2 on 6 matching bases. The CDR3 consists of 11 residues. Trimming left V 10 bases short and J 3 bases short, with 10 bases between. Germline loops: CDR1 ENHRY, CDR2 SYGVKD. This chain's CDR3 is CATRDFYEQYV. The CDR3 bases are TGTGCCACGAGGGACTTCTACGAGCAGTACGTC.

This clonotype appeared a few times. This chain links TRBV10-3 with TRBJ1-6; D is possibly TRBD1 (6 bases). CDR1 and CDR2 from the germline V gene are ENHRY and SYGVKD. The CDR3 runs to 13 residues. V was shortened by 9 bases and J by 4 bases, with 10 bases between the two germline ends. The CDR3 region is CAISTGYNSPLHF. CDR3 DNA sequence: TGTGCCATTTCTACAGGGTATAATTCACCCCTCCACTTT.

This chain connects TRBV20-1 to TRBJ1-1, with D maybe TRBD1 (5 bases). The CDR3 loop spans 12 amino acids. The germline gives CDR1 DFQATT, CDR2 SNEGSKA (reference sequence). Trimming stripped 3 bases from V and 5 bases from J, with 10 bases between. The CDR3 nucleotides are TGCAGTGCTAGGGGGGGAAGGACTGAAGCTTTCTTT. Encoded protein: CSARGGRTEAFF.

The V and J genes are TRBV7-2 and TRBJ2-5, with D uncertain. The CDR3 runs to 14 residues. V was trimmed by 1 base and J by 5 bases, leaving 11 bases between them. Germline V CDR1 and CDR2: SGHTA, FQGNSA. Written as DNA, the CDR3 is TGTGCCAGCAGCTTAGAGGCCCGGACGGAGACCCAGTACTTC. Translated: CASSLEARTETQYF. Complete variable domain (other parts from reference TRBV7-2 and TRBJ2-5): GAGVSQSPSNKVTEKGKDVELRCDPISGHTALYWYRQSLGQGLEFLIYFQGNSAPDKSGLPSDRFSAERTGGSVSTLTIQRTQQEDSAVYLCASSLEARTETQYFGPGTRLLVL.

This chain connects TRBV10-3 to TRBJ2-2; a possible D gene is TRBD2 (5 bases). Trimming took off 4 bases at V and 2 bases at J, with 14 bases between the two ends. Germline CDR1 reads ENHRY; CDR2 reads SYGVKD. The CDR3 is 16 amino acids. The chain's CDR3 is CAISAPPGLNTGELFF. Here the CDR3 DNA reads TGTGCCATCAGTGCCCCTCCGGGGTTAAACACCGGGGAGCTGTTTTTT.

The chain joins TRBV27 to TRBJ2-3; D may match TRBD1 or TRBD2 (5 bases each). V was shortened by 8 bases and J by 1 base, with 25 bases between the two germline ends. Germline CDR1 reads MNHEY; CDR2 reads SMNVEV (reference sequence). The length of the CDR3 is 18 residues. In DNA form, the CDR3 reads TGTGCCAGCGCTTCCCCCAGGCGAGGGGTCTGGGGCACAGATACGCAGTATTTT. Translating gives CASASPRRGVWGTDTQYF.